This entry features one T cell receptor (beta chain) sequence. In the original processing: Estimated nucleated cell counts came from reference gene primer amplification. Clones were read by immunoSEQ multiplex PCR, and TCRdb kept only the in-frame ones, dropping some. V, J and clone size are those of that table, while D and trimming were read from the DNA. The sample includes about 200,000 clones, approximately 83% of them seen just once. The CDR3 has 13 amino acids. Germline V CDR1 and CDR2: MDHEN, SYDVKM. Trimming removed 2 bases from V and 7 bases from J, with 11 bases in between. The record originates from a study of blood T cell repertoires in COVID-19. Study-wide background: Acute and convalescent COVID-19 samples came from the United States, Italy and Spain. PBMCs, B-cell-depleted T cells, or T cells provided the cDNA or gDNA that made up the material.

The sample comprised peripheral blood. V and J are TRBV28 and TRBJ2-5; tentatively, D is TRBD1 (5 bases). The receptor comes from a woman aged 40 to 55 with active or convalescent COVID-19. CDR3: CASSLKGYGTQYF. The CDR3 DNA reads as TGTGCCAGCAGTTTAAAGGGGTACGGGACCCAGTACTTC.